This TCR beta chain emerged from a study of blood T cell repertoires in COVID-19. Whole-study context: Acute and convalescent COVID-19 specimens originated in the United States, Italy and Spain. The analysed material was cDNA or gDNA that came from T cells, B-cell-depleted T cells, or PBMCs.

How the authors handled the data: Amplifying reference gene primers gave estimates of nucleated cell counts. TCRdb's copy holds only in-frame clones and misses some; the assay was immunoSEQ multiplex PCR. The V and J calls and the clone size are those of that table, but D and trimming were determined from the DNA. This sample has about 110,000 clones; roughly 83% occur once, and the top ten carry approximately 4.1%. The sample holds a few counts of this clone. The germline V gene has CDR1 MNHEY and CDR2 SMNVEV (reference sequence). The CDR3 length is 14 residues. With 10 bases removed from V and 7 bases from J, the gap between germline ends came to 17 bases.

The source of this sequence is a human donor in a cohort sampled during active COVID-19. The sample consisted of peripheral blood. The chain joins TRBV27 to TRBJ1-6; tentatively, D is TRBD1 (6 bases). For the CDR3, the DNA is TGTGCCACCAACCGGGGGGCTGGAAATTCACCCCTCCACTTT. Residues: CATNRGAGNSPLHF.